The present TCR beta chain was sequenced within a study of cytomegalovirus exposure and HLA in healthy donors. Overall study results and limits: Trimming of TCR beta V- and J-genes showed a link, identified in a later analysis, to a missense DCLRE1C variant. CMV antigen specificity of a few CMV-associated chains was confirmed in vitro.

The PCR employed 60 Vbeta primers together with 13 Jbeta primers. TCRdb's copy holds only in-frame clones and misses some; the assay was immunoSEQ multiplex PCR. The sample yields roughly 200,000 clones, 77% seen once. CDR3 length: 17 amino acids. Germline CDR1 reads MDHEN; CDR2 reads SYDVKM. V lost 6 bases to trimming and J lost 5 bases; unmatched junction nucleotides: 10. Note on this clone: Its specificity is not known.

The sample comprised PBMCs. This TCR derives from a woman aged 55 to 70 in good health and CMV-seropositive. The chain links TRBV28 to TRBJ2-3; the match to TRBD2 covers 14 bases. CDR3 sequence: CASSPGTSGSLGDTQYF. DNA for the CDR3: TGTGCCAGCAGCCCCGGGACTAGCGGGAGTTTGGGAGATACGCAGTATTTT.